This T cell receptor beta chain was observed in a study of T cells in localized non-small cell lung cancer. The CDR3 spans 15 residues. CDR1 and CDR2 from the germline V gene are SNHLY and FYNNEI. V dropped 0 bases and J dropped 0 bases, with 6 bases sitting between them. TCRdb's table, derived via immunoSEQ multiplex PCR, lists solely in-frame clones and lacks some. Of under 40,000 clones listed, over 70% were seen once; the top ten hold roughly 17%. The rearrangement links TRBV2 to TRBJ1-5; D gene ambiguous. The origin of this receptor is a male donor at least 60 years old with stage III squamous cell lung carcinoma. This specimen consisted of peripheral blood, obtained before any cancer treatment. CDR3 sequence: CASSEAGVSNQPQHF. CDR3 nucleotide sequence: TGTGCCAGCAGTGAAGCCGGGGTTAGCAATCAGCCCCAGCATTTT.